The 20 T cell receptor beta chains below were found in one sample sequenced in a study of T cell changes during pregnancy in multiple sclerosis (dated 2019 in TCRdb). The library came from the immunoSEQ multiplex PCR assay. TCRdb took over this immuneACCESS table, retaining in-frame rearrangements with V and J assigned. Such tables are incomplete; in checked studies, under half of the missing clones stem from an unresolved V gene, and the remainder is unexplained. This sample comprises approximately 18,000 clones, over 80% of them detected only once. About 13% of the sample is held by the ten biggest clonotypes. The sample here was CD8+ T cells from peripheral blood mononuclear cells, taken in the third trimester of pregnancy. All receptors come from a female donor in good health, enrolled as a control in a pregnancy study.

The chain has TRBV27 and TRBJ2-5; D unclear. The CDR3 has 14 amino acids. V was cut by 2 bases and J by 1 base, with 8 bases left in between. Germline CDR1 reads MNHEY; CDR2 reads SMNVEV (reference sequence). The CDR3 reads CASSLGTGQETQYF. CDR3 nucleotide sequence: TGTGCCAGCAGTTTAGGCACGGGCCAAGAGACCCAGTACTTC.

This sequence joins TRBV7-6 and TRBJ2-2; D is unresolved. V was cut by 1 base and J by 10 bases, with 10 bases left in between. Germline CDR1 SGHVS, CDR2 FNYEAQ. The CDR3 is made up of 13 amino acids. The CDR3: CASSLVFPQELFF. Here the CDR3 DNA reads TGTGCCAGCAGCTTAGTTTTCCCCCAGGAGCTGTTTTTT.

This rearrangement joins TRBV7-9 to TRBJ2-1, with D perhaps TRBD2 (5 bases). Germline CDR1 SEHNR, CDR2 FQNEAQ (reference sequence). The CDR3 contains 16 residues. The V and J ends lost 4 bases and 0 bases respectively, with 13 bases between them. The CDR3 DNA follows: TGTGCCAGCAGCTCTTATAGCGCCCGCTCCTACAATGAGCAGTTCTTC. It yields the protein CASSSYSARSYNEQFF.

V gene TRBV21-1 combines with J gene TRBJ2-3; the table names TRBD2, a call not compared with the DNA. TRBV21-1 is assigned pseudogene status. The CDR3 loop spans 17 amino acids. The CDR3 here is CASSKEGGGDSTDTQYF. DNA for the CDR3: TGTGCCAGCAGCAAGGAGGGCGGGGGGGATTCCACAGATACGCAGTATTTT.

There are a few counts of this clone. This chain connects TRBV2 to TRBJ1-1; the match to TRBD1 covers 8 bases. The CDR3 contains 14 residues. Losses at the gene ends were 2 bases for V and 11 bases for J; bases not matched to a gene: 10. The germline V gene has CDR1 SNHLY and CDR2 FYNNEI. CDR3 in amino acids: CASSERAGGDGAFF. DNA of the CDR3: TGTGCCAGCAGTGAAAGGGCAGGGGGCGATGGGGCTTTCTTT.

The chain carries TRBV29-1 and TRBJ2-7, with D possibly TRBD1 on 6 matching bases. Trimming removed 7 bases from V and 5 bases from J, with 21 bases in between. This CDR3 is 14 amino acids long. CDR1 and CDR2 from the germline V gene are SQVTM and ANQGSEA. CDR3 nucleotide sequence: TGCAGCGCCTTAGCAGGGGTCCGGCGAGACGAGCAGTACTTC. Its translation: CSALAGVRRDEQYF.

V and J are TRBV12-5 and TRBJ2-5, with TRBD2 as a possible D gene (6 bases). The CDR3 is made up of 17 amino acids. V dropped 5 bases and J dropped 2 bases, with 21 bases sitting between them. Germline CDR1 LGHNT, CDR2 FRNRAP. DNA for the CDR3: TGTGCTAGTGGTATTAACGGGGATTTGCGGGGTCAAGAGACCCAGTACTTC. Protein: CASGINGDLRGQETQYF. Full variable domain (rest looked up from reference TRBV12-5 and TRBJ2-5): DARVTQTPRHKVTEMGQEVTMRCQPILGHNTVFWYRQTMMQGLELLAYFRNRAPLDDSGMPKDRFSAEMPDATLATLKIQPSEPRDSAVYFCASGINGDLRGQETQYFGPGTRLLVL.

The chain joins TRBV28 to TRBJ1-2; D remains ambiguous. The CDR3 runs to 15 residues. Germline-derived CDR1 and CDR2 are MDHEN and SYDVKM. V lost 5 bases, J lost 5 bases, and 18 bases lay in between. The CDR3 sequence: CASSPPATSRYGYTF. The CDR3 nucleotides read TGTGCCAGCAGTCCCCCCGCCACCTCTAGGTATGGCTACACCTTC.

The CDR3 spells CASSQDLGLARYEQYF. The CDR3 DNA follows: TGTGCCAGCAGCCAAGATCTGGGATTAGCGAGGTACGAGCAGTACTTC. J is TRBJ2-7 and V is TRBV14; possibly TRBD2 for D (5 bases). Trimming left V 0 bases short and J 4 bases short, with 16 bases between. The CDR3 covers 16 residues. Germline loops: CDR1 SGHDN, CDR2 FVKESK.

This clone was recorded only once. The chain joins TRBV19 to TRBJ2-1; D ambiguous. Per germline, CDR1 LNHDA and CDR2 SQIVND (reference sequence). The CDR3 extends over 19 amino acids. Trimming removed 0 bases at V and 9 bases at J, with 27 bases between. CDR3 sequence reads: CASSIDLWVWSERVVEQFF. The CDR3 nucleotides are TGTGCCAGTAGTATAGATCTCTGGGTCTGGTCGGAACGGGTAGTTGAGCAGTTCTTC.

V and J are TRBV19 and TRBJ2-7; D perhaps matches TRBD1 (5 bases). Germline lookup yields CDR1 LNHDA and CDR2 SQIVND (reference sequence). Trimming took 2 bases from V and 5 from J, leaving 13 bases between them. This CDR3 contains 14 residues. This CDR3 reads CASSIFPGQDEQYF. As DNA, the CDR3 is TGTGCCAGTAGTATATTCCCAGGGCAGGACGAGCAGTACTTC.

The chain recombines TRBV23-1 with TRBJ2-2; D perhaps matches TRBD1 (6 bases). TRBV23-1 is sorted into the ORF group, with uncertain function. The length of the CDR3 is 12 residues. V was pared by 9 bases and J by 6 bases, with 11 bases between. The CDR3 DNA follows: TGCGCCAGAAACAGGGTACCCGGGGAGCTGTTTTTT. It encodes CARNRVPGELFF.

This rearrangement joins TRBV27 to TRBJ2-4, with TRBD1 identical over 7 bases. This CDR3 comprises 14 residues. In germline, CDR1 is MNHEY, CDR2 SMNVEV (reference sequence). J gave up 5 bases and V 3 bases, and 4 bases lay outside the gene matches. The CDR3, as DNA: TGTGCCAGCAGTTTTTGGGACAGTCAAAACATTCAGTACTTC. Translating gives CASSFWDSQNIQYF.

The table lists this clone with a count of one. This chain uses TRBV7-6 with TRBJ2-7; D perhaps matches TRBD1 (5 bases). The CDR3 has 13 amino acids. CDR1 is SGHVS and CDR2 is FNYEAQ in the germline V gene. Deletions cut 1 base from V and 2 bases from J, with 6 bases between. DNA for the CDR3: TGTGCCAGCAGCTTAGGCAGGGCCTACGAGCAGTACTTC. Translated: CASSLGRAYEQYF.

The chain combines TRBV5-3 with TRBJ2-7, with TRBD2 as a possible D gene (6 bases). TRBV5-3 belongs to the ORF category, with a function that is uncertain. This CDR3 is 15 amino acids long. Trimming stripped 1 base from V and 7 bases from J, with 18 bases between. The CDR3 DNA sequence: TGTGCCAGAAGCTTGAGGAGGGCCCACGCACGGGAGCAGTACTTC. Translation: CARSLRRAHAREQYF.

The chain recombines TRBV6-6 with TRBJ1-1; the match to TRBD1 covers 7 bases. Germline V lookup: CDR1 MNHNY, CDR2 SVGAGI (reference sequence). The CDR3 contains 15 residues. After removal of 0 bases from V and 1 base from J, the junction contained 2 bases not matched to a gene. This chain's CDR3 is CASSYSRQGNTEAFF. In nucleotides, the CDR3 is TGTGCCAGCAGTTACTCAAGACAGGGGAACACTGAAGCTTTCTTT.

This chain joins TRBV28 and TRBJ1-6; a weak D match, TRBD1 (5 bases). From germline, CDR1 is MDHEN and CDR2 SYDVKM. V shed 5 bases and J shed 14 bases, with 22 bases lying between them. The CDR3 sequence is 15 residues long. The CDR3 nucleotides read TGTGCCAGCAGTCCCTACCGGCAGGGTGGTTGGGCCCTCCACTTT. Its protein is CASSPYRQGGWALHF.

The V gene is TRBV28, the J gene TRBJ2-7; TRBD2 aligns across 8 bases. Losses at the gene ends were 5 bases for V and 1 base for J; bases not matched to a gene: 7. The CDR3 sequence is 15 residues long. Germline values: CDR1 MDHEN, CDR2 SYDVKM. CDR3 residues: CASSTAGAVSYEQYF. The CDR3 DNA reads TGTGCCAGCAGTACAGCGGGGGCCGTTTCCTACGAGCAGTACTTC.

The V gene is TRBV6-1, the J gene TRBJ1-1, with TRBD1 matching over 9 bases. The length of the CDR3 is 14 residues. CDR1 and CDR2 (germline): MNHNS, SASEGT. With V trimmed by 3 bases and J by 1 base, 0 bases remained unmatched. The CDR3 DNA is TGTGCCAGCAGTGAGGGACAGGGGAACACTGAAGCTTTCTTT. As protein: CASSEGQGNTEAFF.

This CDR3 reads CSVRGGGRSTDTQYF. The DNA for the CDR3 is TGCAGCGTTAGAGGGGGGGGAAGAAGCACAGATACGCAGTATTTT. The chain uses TRBV29-1 and TRBJ2-3; D might be TRBD2 (7 bases). Germline V gene data show CDR1 as SQVTM and CDR2 as ANQGSEA. This CDR3 has 15 residues. V gave up 5 bases and J gave up 0 bases, with 15 bases separating them.